A single sample is the source of the 18 T cell receptor beta chains below, sequenced in a study of shared clonotypes between healthy human individuals. Profiling relied on immunoSEQ multiplex PCR, and the TCRdb table lists in-frame clones only, not all of them. The data hold approximately 2.4 million clones, with around 95% observed a single time. The sample comprised naive CD4+ T cells sorted from blood. Subset: CD45RA+ positively selected. The receptors stem from a man aged 18-30 years in good health.

The gene calls are TRBV7-2 and TRBJ2-4; 8 nucleotides agree with TRBD2. Germline V gives CDR1 SGHTA, CDR2 FQGNSA. V gave up 0 bases and J gave up 9 bases; unmatched junction bases: 7. This CDR3 has 15 residues. CDR3 amino acids: CASSLAEAGGGIQYF. In DNA form, the CDR3 reads TGTGCCAGCAGCTTAGCGGAGGCGGGAGGTGGCATTCAGTACTTC.

The CDR3 sequence is CASSESIGGSIGYTF. In DNA form, the CDR3 reads TGCGCCAGCAGTGAGTCGATAGGGGGCTCTATCGGCTACACCTTC. The chain combines TRBV10-2 with TRBJ1-2; 7 nucleotides agree with TRBD1. Germline V CDR1 and CDR2: WSHSY, SAAADI. This CDR3 is built from 15 residues. The V and J ends lost 0 bases and 8 bases, in that order; junction bases with no gene match: 9.

As concerns this clone: Other nucleotide sequences from this sample produce the same CDR3. The chain has TRBV19 and TRBJ2-7; 10 bases agree with TRBD1. The CDR3 is made up of 13 amino acids. The germline gives CDR1 LNHDA, CDR2 SQIVND (reference sequence). With 6 bases clipped from V and 4 bases from J, the junction kept 3 bases outside the gene matches. CDR3 bases: TGTGCCAGTAGCTCGGGACAGGGGTACGAGCAGTACTTC. Translated, it gives CASSSGQGYEQYF.

The V call is TRBV4-1, the J call TRBJ1-5; no clear D. This CDR3 has 13 amino acids. V was shortened by 4 bases and J by 6 bases, with 10 bases between the two germline ends. CDR1 and CDR2 from the germline V gene are MGHRA and YSYEKL. CDR3 protein: CASSPEPGQPQHF. CDR3 nucleotides: TGCGCCAGCAGCCCGGAACCGGGTCAGCCCCAGCATTTT.

This clone was seen just once. J is TRBJ2-7 and V is TRBV18, with no clear D. The V end lost 1 base, the J end lost 3 bases, and 7 bases lay between the germline ends. The CDR3 is 13 amino acids. Germline V gives CDR1 KGHSH, CDR2 LQKENI. CDR3 nucleotide sequence: TGTGCCAGCTCACCACTGCGATTCTACGAGCAGTACTTC. It translates to CASSPLRFYEQYF.

A word on this clone: Other nucleotide sequences in the sample specify the same CDR3. The chain links TRBV6-1 to TRBJ2-7, with unresolved D. Germline CDR1 and CDR2: MNHNS and SASEGT. This CDR3 is built from 11 residues. Trimming took off 2 bases at V and 4 bases at J, with 3 bases between the two ends. CDR3 protein: CASSETYEQYF. The CDR3 DNA follows: TGTGCCAGCAGTGAAACGTACGAGCAGTACTTC.

This clone has only one observation. This rearrangement joins TRBV14 to TRBJ2-5, with a weak D call TRBD1 (5 bases). Germline V gives CDR1 SGHDN, CDR2 FVKESK. V lost 4 bases, J lost 5 bases, and 17 bases lay in between. This CDR3 spans 15 amino acids. CDR3 sequence reads: CASSPLRWGWETQYF. CDR3 coding DNA: TGTGCCAGCAGCCCCCTTCGGTGGGGCTGGGAGACCCAGTACTTC.

The CDR3 spells CASSRALYEQYF. Here the CDR3 DNA reads TGTGCCAGCAGCCGGGCCCTCTACGAGCAGTACTTC. This chain connects TRBV6-1 to TRBJ2-7, with D hard to call. The CDR3 runs to 12 residues. The germline V gene encodes CDR1 MNHNS and CDR2 SASEGT. Trimming took off 6 bases at V and 3 bases at J, with 9 bases between the two ends.

V gene TRBV30 combines with J gene TRBJ2-1; 8 bases are a match to TRBD1. This CDR3 comprises 17 residues. Germline V gene data show CDR1 as GTSNPN and CDR2 as SVGIG (reference sequence). The V segment lost 2 bases and the J segment 7 bases; nucleotides outside the gene matches: 16. CDR3 loop: CAWSTFWTGLSRNEQFF. The CDR3 DNA reads as TGTGCCTGGAGTACCTTTTGGACAGGGCTTTCTAGAAATGAGCAGTTCTTC.

The chain uses TRBV6-1 and TRBJ1-1; possible D gene TRBD1, 5 bases. The germline V gene encodes CDR1 MNHNS and CDR2 SASEGT. The CDR3 extends over 12 amino acids. Trimming took 1 base from V and 10 from J, leaving 10 bases between them. This CDR3 is CASSEGGRGAFF. The CDR3 DNA reads TGTGCCAGCAGTGAAGGAGGGAGGGGAGCTTTCTTT.

The V gene is TRBV5-5, the J gene TRBJ1-1; D gene unclear. The CDR3 loop spans 14 amino acids. From germline, CDR1 is SGHKS and CDR2 YYEKEE (reference sequence). V dropped 3 bases and J dropped 5 bases, with 14 bases sitting between them. The CDR3 region has the DNA TGTGCCAGCAGCTCCCCCGCTGTGCGAACTGAAGCTTTCTTT. This gives the protein CASSSPAVRTEAFF.

Details on this clone: The same CDR3 arises from other DNA sequences in this sample as well. Here the CDR3 DNA reads TGCGCCAGCAGCTCCGGGACGGGTGCCTACGAGCAGTACTTC. Its protein is CASSSGTGAYEQYF. The V and J genes are TRBV5-1 and TRBJ2-7; TRBD1 or TRBD2 may be the D gene (5 bases each). There are 14 residues in the CDR3. Germline lookup yields CDR1 SGHRS and CDR2 YFSETQ. Trimming took 3 bases from V and 2 from J, leaving 12 bases between them.

This chain connects TRBV5-4 to TRBJ2-7; 9 nucleotides agree with TRBD2. Germline V gene data show CDR1 as SGHNT and CDR2 as YYREEE (reference sequence). V dropped 0 bases and J dropped 4; count of bases not matched to a gene: 14. CDR3 length: 18 residues. This chain's CDR3 is CASSLEPQRGVYGYEQYF. CDR3 nucleotide sequence: TGTGCCAGCAGCTTGGAACCCCAGCGGGGGGTCTATGGGTACGAGCAGTACTTC.

The chain links TRBV5-1 to TRBJ2-1; 8 positions match TRBD2. V was pared by 4 bases and J by 5 bases, with 11 bases of the junction left unmatched. The CDR3 covers 16 residues. CDR1 is SGHRS, CDR2 YFSETQ, per germline. The DNA for the CDR3 is TGCGCCAGCAGCCAGGGGTTCCGGGAGGGGAACAATGAGCAGTTCTTC. Protein: CASSQGFREGNNEQFF.

The chain uses TRBV2 and TRBJ2-1, with TRBD2 identical over 10 bases. Germline-derived CDR1 and CDR2 are SNHLY and FYNNEI. This CDR3 spans 16 amino acids. The junction had 4 bases not matched to a gene; V was cut back by 3 bases and J by 2 bases. This CDR3 reads CASSDPSGGAYNEQFF. CDR3 nucleotide sequence: TGTGCCAGCAGTGATCCCAGCGGGGGGGCCTACAATGAGCAGTTCTTC.

Regarding this clone: Other nucleotide sequences from this sample produce the same CDR3. The V and J genes are TRBV7-2 and TRBJ1-1; D not resolved. This CDR3 contains 13 residues. Trimming removed 3 bases at V and 5 bases at J, with 10 bases between. The germline CDR1 and CDR2 sequences are SGHTA and FQGNSA. In nucleotides, the CDR3 is TGTGCCAGCAGCTTCGGGGTCGGGACTGAAGCTTTCTTT. This encodes CASSFGVGTEAFF.

Concerning this clone: Within the sample, other DNA sequences also encode this same CDR3. The V call is TRBV18, the J call TRBJ2-7; the match to TRBD1 covers 7 bases. The CDR3 is 14 residues long. Germline lookup yields CDR1 KGHSH and CDR2 LQKENI. Trimming cost V 6 bases and J 0 bases; bases outside gene matches: 5. The CDR3 protein is CASSEDRSSYEQYF. As DNA, the CDR3 is TGTGCCAGCTCTGAGGACAGGAGCTCCTACGAGCAGTACTTC.

Only one count was recorded for this clone. This sequence joins TRBV27 and TRBJ2-3, with 7 bases aligning to TRBD2. With 0 bases clipped from V and 7 bases from J, the junction kept 7 bases outside the gene matches. Germline-derived CDR1 and CDR2 are MNHEY and SMNVEV (reference sequence). The CDR3 consists of 15 residues. The CDR3 coding sequence is TGTGCCAGCAGTTTATCTGGGGGGGGTGTGAATACGCAGTATTTT. Its protein is CASSLSGGGVNTQYF.